Listed below are T cell receptor beta chains from one sample, sequenced in a study of neoadjuvant anti-PD-1 for oral cavity cancer. Clones were read by immunoSEQ multiplex PCR, and TCRdb kept only the in-frame ones, dropping some. The sample lists approximately 7,800 clones, approximately 61% seen once, with around 3.4% in the top ten. The sequencing used PBMCs, collected after nivolumab (anti-PD-1) treatment. Receptors originate from a person aged 40 to 85 with oral cavity squamous cell carcinoma. Each CDR3 is given with its conserved first and last residue. The D gene is left open where the match is weak. The size of a clone is reported for some rows only, either as once, few or many, or as a class for expanded clones.

>TRBJ1-1|TRBD1|NA|TRBV19
CASRGYRGSDTEAFF
TGTGCCAGTAGAGGGTACAGGGGGTCGGACACTGAAGCTTTCTTT
>TRBJ2-2|TRBD1|NA|TRBV4-3
CASSQDTGEIRELFF
TGCGCCAGCAGCCAAGATACAGGGGAGATCCGGGAGCTGTTTTTT
>TRBJ1-3|NA|NA|TRBV7-2
CASSREPSGNTIYF
TGTGCCAGCAGCAGGGAGCCCTCTGGAAACACCATATATTTT
>TRBJ1-1|NA|once|TRBV4-3
CASSQDWLTVGEAFF
TGCGCCAGCAGCCAAGATTGGTTGACAGTGGGTGAAGCTTTCTTT
>TRBJ2-7|TRBD1|NA|TRBV6-6
CASSQGQGANEQYF
TGTGCCAGCAGCCAGGGGCAGGGGGCCAATGAGCAGTACTTC
>TRBJ1-6|NA|few|TRBV11-2
CASRSLRAPLALHF
TGTGCCAGCAGGTCTCTGAGAGCCCCTTTGGCCCTCCACTTT
>TRBJ1-5|NA|few|TRBV19
CASSMPNPNQPQHF
TGTGCCAGTAGTATGCCAAACCCTAATCAGCCCCAGCATTTT
>TRBJ2-7|NA|NA|TRBV5-1
CASSFSGLYYEQYF
TGCGCCAGCAGCTTTTCTGGACTATACTACGAGCAGTACTTC
>TRBJ2-3|TRBD2|NA|TRBV4-2
CASSQGLAGGGDTQYF
TGTGCCAGCAGCCAAGGTCTAGCGGGGGGCGGCGATACGCAGTATTTT
>TRBJ1-2|NA|NA|TRBV19
CASSTRLRVNYGYTF
TGTGCCAGTAGTACCCGCCTTCGCGTGAACTATGGCTACACCTTC
>TRBJ2-1|NA|NA|TRBV28
CASSGFHSDEQFF
TGTGCCAGCAGCGGCTTTCACTCCGATGAGCAGTTCTTC
>TRBJ1-1|NA|NA|TRBV11-1
CASSVVPLGTEAFF
TGTGCCAGCAGCGTGGTCCCGTTGGGCACTGAAGCTTTCTTT
>TRBJ2-1|NA|NA|TRBV27
CASSLETADNEQFF
TGTGCCAGCAGTTTGGAGACAGCCGACAATGAGCAGTTCTTC